This T cell receptor (beta chain) was captured by sequencing in a study of blood T cell repertoires in COVID-19. For the study at large: Both acute and convalescent COVID-19 samples were obtained from the United States, Italy and Spain. PBMCs, B-cell-depleted T cells, or T cells were the source of the cDNA or gDNA that made up the material.

In the study's own analysis: Counts of nucleated cells, estimated from reference gene primer amplification, were obtained. Clones were read by immunoSEQ multiplex PCR, and TCRdb kept only the in-frame ones, dropping some. V and J calls plus clone size are reproduced from that table; the DNA served to infer D and trimming. The data hold about 410,000 clones, with approximately 90% observed a single time. Germline assignment: CDR1 MNHEY and CDR2 SMNVEV (reference sequence). Trimming pared 6 bases from V and 6 bases from J, leaving 17 bases between. The CDR3 is 14 amino acids. This TCR was recovered from a woman in her thirties with active or convalescent COVID-19. Specimen: peripheral blood. The chain couples TRBV27 to TRBJ1-2; D possibly corresponds to TRBD1 (6 bases). CDR3 coding DNA: TGTGCCAGCAGGGGCCTACAGGGCTTCCATGGCTACACCTTC. Amino acids: CASRGLQGFHGYTF.